One sample yielded the 12 T cell receptor beta chains listed below, sequenced in a study of blood T cell repertoires in COVID-19. Method: immunoSEQ multiplex PCR; TCRdb's copy keeps in-frame clones and lacks some. The sample yields tens of thousands of clones, around 86% seen once. Input material: peripheral blood. These receptors were obtained from a man in his forties with acute or convalescent COVID-19.

The chain combines TRBV2 with TRBJ1-5, with 8 bases lining up with TRBD1. This CDR3 is built from 14 residues. The germline gives CDR1 SNHLY, CDR2 FYNNEI. V dropped 5 bases and J dropped 4; count of bases not matched to a gene: 4. CDR3 nucleotide sequence: TGTGCCAGCAGTTCGGACAGGGCTAATCAGCCCCAGCATTTT. This encodes CASSSDRANQPQHF. Full variable domain (remainder filled in from reference TRBV2 and TRBJ1-5): EPEVTQTPSHQVTQMGQEVILRCVPISNHLYFYWYRQILGQKVEFLVSFYNNEISEKSEIFDDQFSVERPDGSNFTLKIRSTKLEDSAMYFCASSSDRANQPQHFGDGTRLSIL.

The gene calls are TRBV6-5 and TRBJ1-1; no definite D call. Trimming shortened V by 7 bases and J by 1 base, and 10 bases separated the two germline ends. This CDR3 comprises 13 residues. Germline V gene data show CDR1 as MNHEY and CDR2 as SVGAGI. In DNA form, the CDR3 reads TGTGCCAGCAAGGTCACGGGGAACACTGAAGCTTTCTTT. Residues: CASKVTGNTEAFF.

The gene calls are TRBV6-5 and TRBJ1-2, with D possibly being TRBD1 (6 bases). Germline CDR1 MNHEY, CDR2 SVGAGI. Trimming took off 4 bases at V and 4 bases at J, with 13 bases between the two ends. The CDR3 is 14 residues long. Here the CDR3 DNA reads TGTGCCAGCAGTTTTGACAGGAGGTCCTATGGCTACACCTTC. Protein: CASSFDRRSYGYTF.

The V gene is TRBV4-1, the J gene TRBJ1-4, with D possibly matching TRBD1 (6 bases). Trimming removed 6 bases at V and 3 bases at J, with 14 bases between. The CDR3 length is 15 residues. Germline loops: CDR1 MGHRA, CDR2 YSYEKL. The CDR3 sequence is CASRGAGASNEKLFF. The CDR3, as DNA: TGCGCCAGCAGGGGCGCAGGGGCCTCTAATGAAAAACTGTTTTTT.

The chain links TRBV6-6 to TRBJ1-5, with no clear D. The CDR3 totals 14 residues. The V gene lost 2 bases and the J gene lost 4 bases, with 9 bases spanning the gap. Germline CDR1 MNHNY, CDR2 SVGAGI (reference sequence). The CDR3 is CASSYGEKNQPQHF. The CDR3 DNA sequence: TGTGCCAGCAGTTACGGGGAGAAAAATCAGCCCCAGCATTTT.

The chain recombines TRBV11-2 with TRBJ1-3, with 8 bases identical to TRBD1. The CDR3 spans 14 residues. V shed 6 bases, J shed 7 bases, and the junction held 8 bases outside the gene matches. The V gene's germline CDR1 is SGHAT and CDR2 FQNNGV. The chain's CDR3 is CASRPDRDWNTIYF. In DNA form, the CDR3 reads TGTGCCAGCAGACCGGACAGGGATTGGAACACCATATATTTT.

The V gene is TRBV5-4, the J gene TRBJ1-3; perhaps TRBD1 as D (6 bases). CDR3 length: 14 residues. The V gene's germline CDR1 is SGHNT and CDR2 YYREEE (reference sequence). Trimming left V 4 bases short and J 1 base short, with 9 bases between. CDR3 in amino acids: CASSRTGSGNTIYF. The CDR3 DNA is TGTGCCAGCAGCCGCACAGGGTCTGGAAACACCATATATTTT.

CDR3 amino acids: CASSALGAFSPSGYTF. The DNA of the CDR3 is TGTGCCAGCAGCGCCTTGGGGGCTTTCTCTCCGAGTGGCTACACCTTC. The chain uses TRBV11-2 and TRBJ1-2; tentative D call: TRBD1 (6 bases). This CDR3 spans 16 amino acids. V was clipped by 5 bases and J by 7 bases, with 23 bases between them. Germline CDR1 reads SGHAT; CDR2 reads FQNNGV.

The genes are TRBV6-5 and TRBJ1-2; TRBD1 matches at 8 bases. V lost 6 bases to trimming and J lost 3 bases; unmatched junction nucleotides: 9. Germline V CDR1 and CDR2: MNHEY, SVGAGI. CDR3 length: 15 amino acids. For the CDR3, the DNA is TGTGCCAGCAGAGCCGGGACAGGCCTCGACTATGGCTACACCTTC. Translated, it gives CASRAGTGLDYGYTF.

V gene TRBV9 combines with J gene TRBJ2-5; D perhaps matches TRBD2 (6 bases). V was pared by 4 bases and J by 7 bases, with 11 bases between. The CDR3 covers 12 residues. Germline-derived CDR1 and CDR2 are SGDLS and YYNGEE. As DNA, the CDR3 is TGTGCCAGCAGCACCCCCGGGGGGACCCAGTACTTC. It is translated as CASSTPGGTQYF.

This chain connects TRBV19 to TRBJ1-2, with D perhaps TRBD1 (6 bases). V was cut by 6 bases and J by 5 bases, with 13 bases left in between. CDR3 length: 13 residues. Germline V gene lookup returns CDR1 LNHDA and CDR2 SQIVND (reference sequence). This CDR3 is CASRTGFSYGYTF. The CDR3 region has the DNA TGTGCCAGTAGAACAGGGTTTTCGTATGGCTACACCTTC.

The genes are TRBV24-1 and TRBJ1-1, with no clear D. The germline V gene encodes CDR1 KGHDR and CDR2 SFDVKD. Deletions cut 4 bases from V and 3 bases from J, with 8 bases between. This CDR3 is built from 13 residues. The CDR3 here is CATSDPRYTEAFF. CDR3 sequence (DNA): TGTGCCACCAGTGACCCGCGATACACTGAAGCTTTCTTT.